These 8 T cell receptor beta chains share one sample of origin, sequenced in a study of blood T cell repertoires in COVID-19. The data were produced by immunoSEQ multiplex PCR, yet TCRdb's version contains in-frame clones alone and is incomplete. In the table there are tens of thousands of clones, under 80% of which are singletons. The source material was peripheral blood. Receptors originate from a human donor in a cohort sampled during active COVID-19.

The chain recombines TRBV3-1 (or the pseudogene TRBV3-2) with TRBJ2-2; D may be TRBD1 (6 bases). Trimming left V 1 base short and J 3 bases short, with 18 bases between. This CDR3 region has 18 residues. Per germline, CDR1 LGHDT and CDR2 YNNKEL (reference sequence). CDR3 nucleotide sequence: TGTGCCAGCAGCCAAGTTGTTCCAGGACAGTCTTACACCGGGGAGCTGTTTTTT. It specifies CASSQVVPGQSYTGELFF.

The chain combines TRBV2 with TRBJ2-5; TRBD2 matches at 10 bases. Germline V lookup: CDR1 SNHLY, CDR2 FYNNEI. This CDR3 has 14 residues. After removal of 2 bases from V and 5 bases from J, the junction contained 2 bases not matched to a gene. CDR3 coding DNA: TGTGCCAGCAGTGAACTAGCGGGAGTGGAGACCCAGTACTTC. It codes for CASSELAGVETQYF.

This CDR3 is CASSWTSGGNNEQFF. The CDR3 DNA follows: TGTGCCAGCAGCTGGACTAGCGGGGGGAACAATGAGCAGTTCTTC. The V gene is TRBV7-3, the J gene TRBJ2-1, with TRBD2 matching over 14 bases. CDR3 length: 15 residues. Germline-derived CDR1 and CDR2 are SGHTA and FQGTGA. J gave up 5 bases and V 4 bases, and 1 base lay outside the gene matches. Full variable domain (outside the CDR3, taken from reference TRBV7-3 and TRBJ2-1): GAGVSQTPSNKVTEKGKYVELRCDPISGHTALYWYRQSLGQGPEFLIYFQGTGAADDSGLPNDRFFAVRPEGSVSTLKIQRTERGDSAVYLCASSWTSGGNNEQFFGPGTRLTVL.

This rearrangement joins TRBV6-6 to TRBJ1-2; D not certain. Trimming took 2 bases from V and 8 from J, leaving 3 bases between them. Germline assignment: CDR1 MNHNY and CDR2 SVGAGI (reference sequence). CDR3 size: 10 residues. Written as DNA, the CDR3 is TGTGCCAGCAGTTACGGCGGCTACACCTTC. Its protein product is CASSYGGYTF.

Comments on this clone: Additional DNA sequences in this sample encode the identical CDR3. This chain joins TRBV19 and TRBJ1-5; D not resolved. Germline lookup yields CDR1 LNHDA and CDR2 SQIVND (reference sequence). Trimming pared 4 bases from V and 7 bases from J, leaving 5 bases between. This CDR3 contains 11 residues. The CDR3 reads CASSSGQPQHF. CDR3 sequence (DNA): TGTGCCAGTAGTAGCGGGCAGCCCCAGCATTTT.

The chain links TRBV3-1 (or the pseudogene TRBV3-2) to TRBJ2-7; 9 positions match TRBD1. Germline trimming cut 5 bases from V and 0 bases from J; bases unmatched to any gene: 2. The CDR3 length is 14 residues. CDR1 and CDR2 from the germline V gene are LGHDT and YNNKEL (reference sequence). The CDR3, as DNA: TGTGCCAGCAGCTGGACAGGGGTCTCCTACGAGCAGTACTTC. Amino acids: CASSWTGVSYEQYF.

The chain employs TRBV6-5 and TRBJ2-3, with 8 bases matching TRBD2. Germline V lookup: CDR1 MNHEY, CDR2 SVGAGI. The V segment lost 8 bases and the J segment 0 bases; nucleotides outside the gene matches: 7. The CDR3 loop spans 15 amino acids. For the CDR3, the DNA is TGTGCCAGCGGACCGGGGGGGTCTAGCACAGATACGCAGTATTTT. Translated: CASGPGGSSTDTQYF.

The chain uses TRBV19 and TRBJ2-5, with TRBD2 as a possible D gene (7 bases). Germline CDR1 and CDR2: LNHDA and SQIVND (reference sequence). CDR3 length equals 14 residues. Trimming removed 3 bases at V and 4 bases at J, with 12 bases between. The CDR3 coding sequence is TGTGCCAGTAGTATGGGGGGCGGGAGAGAGACCCAGTACTTC. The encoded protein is CASSMGGGRETQYF.